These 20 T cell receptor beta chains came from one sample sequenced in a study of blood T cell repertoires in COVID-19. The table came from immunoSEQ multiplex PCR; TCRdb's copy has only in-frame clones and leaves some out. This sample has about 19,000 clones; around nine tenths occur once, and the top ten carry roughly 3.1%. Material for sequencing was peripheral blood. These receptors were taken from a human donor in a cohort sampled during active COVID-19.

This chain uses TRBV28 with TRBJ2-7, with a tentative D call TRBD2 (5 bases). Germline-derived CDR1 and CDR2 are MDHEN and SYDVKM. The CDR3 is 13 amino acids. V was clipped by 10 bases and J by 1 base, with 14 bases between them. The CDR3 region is CATEGAMSYEQYF. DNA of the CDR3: TGTGCCACCGAGGGAGCAATGTCCTACGAGCAGTACTTC.

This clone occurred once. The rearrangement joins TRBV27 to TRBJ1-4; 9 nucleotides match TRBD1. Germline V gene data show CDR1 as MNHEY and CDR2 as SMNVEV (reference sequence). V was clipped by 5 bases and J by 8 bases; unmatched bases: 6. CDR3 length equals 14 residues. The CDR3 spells CASSPGQGKEKLFF. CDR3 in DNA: TGTGCCAGCAGTCCGGGACAGGGCAAGGAAAAACTGTTTTTT.

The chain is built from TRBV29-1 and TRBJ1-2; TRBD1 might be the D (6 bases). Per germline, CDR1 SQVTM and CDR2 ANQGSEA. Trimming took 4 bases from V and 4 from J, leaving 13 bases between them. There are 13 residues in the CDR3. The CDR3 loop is CSVVKGGSYGYTF. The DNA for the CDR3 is TGCAGCGTTGTCAAAGGGGGATCCTATGGCTACACCTTC.

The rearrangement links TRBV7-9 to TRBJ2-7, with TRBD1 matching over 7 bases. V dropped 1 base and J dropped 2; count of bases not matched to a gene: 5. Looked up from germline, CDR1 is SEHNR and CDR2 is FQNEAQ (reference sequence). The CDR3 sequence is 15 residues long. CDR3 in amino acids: CASSLVGTVAYEQYF. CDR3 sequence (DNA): TGTGCCAGCAGCTTAGTCGGGACAGTAGCCTACGAGCAGTACTTC. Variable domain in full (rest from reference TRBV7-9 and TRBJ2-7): DTGVSQNPRHKITKRGQNVTFRCDPISEHNRLYWYRQTLGQGPEFLTYFQNEAQLEKSRLLSDRFSAERPKGSFSTLEIQRTEQGDSAMYLCASSLVGTVAYEQYFGPGTRLTVT.

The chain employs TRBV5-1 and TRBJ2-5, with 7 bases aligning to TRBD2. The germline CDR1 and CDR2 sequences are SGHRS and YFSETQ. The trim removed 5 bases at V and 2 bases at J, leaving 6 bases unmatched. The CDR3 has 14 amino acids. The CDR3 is CASRATSAQETQYF. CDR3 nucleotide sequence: TGCGCCAGCAGAGCAACTAGCGCGCAAGAGACCCAGTACTTC.

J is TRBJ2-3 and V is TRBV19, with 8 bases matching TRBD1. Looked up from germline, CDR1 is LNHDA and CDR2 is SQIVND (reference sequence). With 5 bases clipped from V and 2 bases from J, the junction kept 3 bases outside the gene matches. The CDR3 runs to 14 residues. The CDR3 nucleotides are TGTGCCAGTAGTGACAGGGGTTTCACAGATACGCAGTATTTT. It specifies CASSDRGFTDTQYF.

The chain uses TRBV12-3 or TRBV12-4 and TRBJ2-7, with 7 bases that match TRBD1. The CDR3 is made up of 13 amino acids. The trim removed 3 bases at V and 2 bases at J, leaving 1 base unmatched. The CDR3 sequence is CASSLGQTYEQYF. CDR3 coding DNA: TGTGCCAGCAGTTTGGGACAGACCTACGAGCAGTACTTC.

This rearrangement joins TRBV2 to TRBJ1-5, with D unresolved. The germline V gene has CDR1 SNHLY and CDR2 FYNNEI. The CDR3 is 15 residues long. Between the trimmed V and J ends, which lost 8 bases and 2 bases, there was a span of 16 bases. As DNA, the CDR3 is TGTGCCAGCGGGAGACGGAATGGGGGCAATCAGCCCCAGCATTTT. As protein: CASGRRNGGNQPQHF.

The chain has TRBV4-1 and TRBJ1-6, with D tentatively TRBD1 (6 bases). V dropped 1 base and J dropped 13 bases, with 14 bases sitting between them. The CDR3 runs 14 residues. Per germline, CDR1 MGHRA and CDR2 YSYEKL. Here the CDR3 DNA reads TGCGCCAGCAGCCAAGGGGACACCGACTGGCCCCTCCACTTT. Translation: CASSQGDTDWPLHF.

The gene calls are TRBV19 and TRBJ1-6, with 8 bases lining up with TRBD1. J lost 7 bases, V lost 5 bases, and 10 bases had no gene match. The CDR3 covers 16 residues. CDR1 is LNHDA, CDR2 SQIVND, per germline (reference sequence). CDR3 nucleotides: TGTGCCAGTAGTTTCTCTTCAGGGACAGGAAATTCACCCCTCCACTTT. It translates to CASSFSSGTGNSPLHF.

Here the CDR3 reads CASSFPSGGTYEQYF. As DNA, the CDR3 is TGTGCCAGCAGCTTCCCTAGCGGGGGAACCTACGAGCAGTACTTC. The gene calls are TRBV5-6 and TRBJ2-7; 10 bases agree with TRBD2. The CDR3 sequence is 15 residues long. With 2 bases clipped from V and 2 bases from J, the junction kept 4 bases outside the gene matches. CDR1 and CDR2 (germline): SGHDT, YYEEEE.

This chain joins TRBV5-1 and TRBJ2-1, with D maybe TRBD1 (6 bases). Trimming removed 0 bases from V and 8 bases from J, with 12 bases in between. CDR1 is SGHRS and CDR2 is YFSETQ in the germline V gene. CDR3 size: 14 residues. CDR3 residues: CASSLAPGDDEQFF. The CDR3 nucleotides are TGCGCCAGCAGCTTGGCCCCAGGGGACGATGAGCAGTTCTTC. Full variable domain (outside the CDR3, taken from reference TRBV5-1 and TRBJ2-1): KAGVTQTPRYLIKTRGQQVTLSCSPISGHRSVSWYQQTPGQGLQFLFEYFSETQRNKGNFPGRFSGRQFSNSRSEMNVSTLELGDSALYLCASSLAPGDDEQFFGPGTRLTVL.

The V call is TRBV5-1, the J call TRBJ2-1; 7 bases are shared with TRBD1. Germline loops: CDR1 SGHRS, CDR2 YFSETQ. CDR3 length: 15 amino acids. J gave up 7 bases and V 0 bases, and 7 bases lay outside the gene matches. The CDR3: CASSLEARGQNEQFF. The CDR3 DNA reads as TGCGCCAGCAGCTTGGAGGCGAGGGGGCAAAATGAGCAGTTCTTC.

CDR3: CASSVGTGGGEKLFF. The CDR3 bases are TGTGCCAGCAGCGTGGGGACGGGGGGAGGTGAAAAACTGTTTTTT. The V and J genes are TRBV9 and TRBJ1-4, with D tentatively TRBD1 (5 bases). Germline-derived CDR1 and CDR2 are SGDLS and YYNGEE. The CDR3 covers 15 residues. Trimming left V 2 bases short and J 7 bases short, with 15 bases between.

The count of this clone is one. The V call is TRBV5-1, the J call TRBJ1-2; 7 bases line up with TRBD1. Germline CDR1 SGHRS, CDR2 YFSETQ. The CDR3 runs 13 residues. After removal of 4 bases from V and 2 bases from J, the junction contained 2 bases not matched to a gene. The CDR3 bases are TGCGCCAGCAGCCCGGACAGGAACTATGGCTACACCTTC. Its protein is CASSPDRNYGYTF.

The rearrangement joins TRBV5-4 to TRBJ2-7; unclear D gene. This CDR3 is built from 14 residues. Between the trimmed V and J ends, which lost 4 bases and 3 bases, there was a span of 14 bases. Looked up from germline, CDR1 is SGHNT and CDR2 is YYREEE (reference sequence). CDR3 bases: TGTGCCAGCAGCCCCGACACTGGTGTCTACGAGCAGTACTTC. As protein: CASSPDTGVYEQYF.

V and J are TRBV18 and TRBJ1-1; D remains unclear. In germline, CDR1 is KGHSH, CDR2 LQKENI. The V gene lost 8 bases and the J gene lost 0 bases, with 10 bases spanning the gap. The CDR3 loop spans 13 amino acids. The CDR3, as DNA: TGTGCCAGCAGTACACCCATGAACACTGAAGCTTTCTTT. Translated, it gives CASSTPMNTEAFF.

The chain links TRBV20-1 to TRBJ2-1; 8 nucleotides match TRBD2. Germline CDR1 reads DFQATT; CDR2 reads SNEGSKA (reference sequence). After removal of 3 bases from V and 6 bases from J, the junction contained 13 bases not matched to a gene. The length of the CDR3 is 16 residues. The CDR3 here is CSASKWREAPRNEQFF. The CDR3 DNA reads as TGCAGTGCTAGTAAGTGGCGGGAGGCCCCACGCAATGAGCAGTTCTTC.

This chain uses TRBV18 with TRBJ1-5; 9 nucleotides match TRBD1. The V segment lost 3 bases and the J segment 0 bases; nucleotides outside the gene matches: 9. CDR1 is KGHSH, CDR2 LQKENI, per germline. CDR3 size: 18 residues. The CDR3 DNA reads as TGTGCCAGCTCACCGAGACAGGGGGAGAGGGCTAGCAATCAGCCCCAGCATTTT. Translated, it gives CASSPRQGERASNQPQHF.

Here the CDR3 DNA reads TGTGCCAGCAGTGATTTTAGCGGGAGGACGGGTGACACCGGGGAGCTGTTTTTT. As protein: CASSDFSGRTGDTGELFF. The V call is TRBV25-1, the J call TRBJ2-2, with 10 nucleotides matching TRBD2. The CDR3 is 18 amino acids. Trimming removed 3 bases from V and 3 bases from J; junction bases left unmatched: 10. CDR1 and CDR2 (germline): MGHDK, SYGVNS. Complete variable domain (other parts from reference TRBV25-1 and TRBJ2-2): EADIYQTPRYLVIGTGKKITLECSQTMGHDKMYWYQQDPGMELHLIHYSYGVNSTEKGDLSSESTVSRIRTEHFPLTLESARPSHTSQYLCASSDFSGRTGDTGELFFGEGSRLTVL.